Detailed here is one T cell receptor beta chain. This record comes from a study of cytomegalovirus exposure and HLA in healthy donors. Libraries were prepared by immunoSEQ multiplex PCR; TCRdb keeps only in-frame clonotypes and omits some of them. In the table there are 200,000 to 250,000 clones, approximately 82% of which are singletons. After removal of 5 bases from V and 3 bases from J, the junction contained 6 bases not matched to a gene. This CDR3 spans 15 amino acids. Germline V gene data show CDR1 as MGHDK and CDR2 as SYGVNS. The genes are TRBV25-1 and TRBJ2-7, with TRBD2 identical over 11 bases. This receptor was taken from a woman under 30 in good health and CMV-seronegative. Sequenced: PBMCs. CDR3 in DNA: TGTGCCAGCAGTTTCCCCGGGACTAGCGGCTACGAGCAGTACTTC. Its protein is CASSFPGTSGYEQYF.